What follows are 19 T cell receptor beta chains derived from one specimen sequenced in a study of radiotherapy plus CTLA-4 blockade in lung cancer. Some clones are missing from TCRdb's copy, which holds only in-frame ones; the method was immunoSEQ multiplex PCR. The sample includes over 50,000 clones, around four fifths seen only once; the top ten take about 2.9%. Specimen: peripheral blood, collected from a patient treated with radiotherapy plus ipilimumab. These receptors were obtained from a human donor with non-small cell lung cancer who had a partial response to radiotherapy plus ipilimumab.

The rearrangement joins TRBV19 to TRBJ1-1, with 7 bases that match TRBD1. The CDR3 covers 14 residues. J was trimmed by 4 bases and V by 7 bases; bases with no gene match: 9. The germline gives CDR1 LNHDA, CDR2 SQIVND (reference sequence). The CDR3, as DNA: TGTGCCAGTACCCCGACAGGGTCGGCCACTGAAGCTTTCTTT. Translation gives CASTPTGSATEAFF.

The chain uses TRBV7-6 and TRBJ2-5, with 9 bases that match TRBD2. Germline CDR1 reads SGHVS; CDR2 reads FNYEAQ. The V and J ends lost 5 bases and 5 bases, in that order; junction bases with no gene match: 12. The CDR3 is 16 residues long. The CDR3 DNA reads as TGTGCCAGCAGCCTCCGCGGGGGGGCTCTTCGGGAGACCCAGTACTTC. Residues: CASSLRGGALRETQYF. The complete variable domain, with remaining parts taken from reference TRBV7-6 and TRBJ2-5, reads GAGVSQSPRYKVTKRGQDVALRCDPISGHVSLYWYRQALGQGPEFLTYFNYEAQQDKSGLPNDRFSAERPEGSISTLTIQRTEQRDSAMYRCASSLRGGALRETQYFGPGTRLLVL.

The chain combines TRBV5-1 with TRBJ2-7, with 10 bases fitting TRBD1. Germline values: CDR1 SGHRS, CDR2 YFSETQ. Trimming cost V 4 bases and J 2 bases; bases outside gene matches: 6. The CDR3 is made up of 15 amino acids. The CDR3 region has the DNA TGCGCCAGCAGCGCAACCGGACAGGGGGCCTACGAGCAGTACTTC. Encoded protein: CASSATGQGAYEQYF.

This clone appeared once. The chain combines TRBV19 with TRBJ1-5; a possible D gene is TRBD1 (6 bases). This CDR3 region has 15 residues. Trimming took 0 bases from V and 3 from J, leaving 9 bases between them. In germline, CDR1 is LNHDA, CDR2 SQIVND (reference sequence). The CDR3 sequence: CASSIETGFNQPQHF. The CDR3 bases are TGTGCCAGTAGTATAGAAACAGGGTTCAATCAGCCCCAGCATTTT. The full variable domain, its missing parts supplied by reference TRBV19 and TRBJ1-5, is DGGITQSPKYLFRKEGQNVTLSCEQNLNHDAMYWYRQDPGQGLRLIYYSQIVNDFQKGDIAEGYSVSREKKESFPLTVTSAQKNPTAFYLCASSIETGFNQPQHFGDGTRLSIL.

The V call is TRBV19, the J call TRBJ2-2; 7 bases match TRBD1. V was clipped by 6 bases and J by 4 bases; unmatched bases: 2. Germline CDR1 and CDR2: LNHDA and SQIVND (reference sequence). The CDR3 sequence is 13 residues long. The CDR3 reads CASSRDSTGELFF. As DNA, the CDR3 is TGTGCCAGTAGCAGGGACAGCACCGGGGAGCTGTTTTTT.

The chain joins TRBV5-5 to TRBJ2-6; 8 bases match TRBD1. The CDR3 spans 16 residues. V trimming: 3 bases; J trimming: 4 bases; junction bases outside the gene matches: 6. Germline V gives CDR1 SGHKS, CDR2 YYEKEE (reference sequence). The CDR3 loop is CASSWGQVDGANVLTF. For the CDR3, the DNA is TGTGCCAGCAGCTGGGGACAGGTAGACGGGGCCAACGTCCTGACTTTC. The full variable domain, completed using reference TRBV5-5 and TRBJ2-6, is DAGVTQSPTHLIKTRGQQVTLRCSPISGHKSVSWYQQVLGQGPQFIFQYYEKEERGRGNFPDRFSARQFPNYSSELNVNALLLGDSALYLCASSWGQVDGANVLTFGAGSRLTVL.

This rearrangement joins TRBV5-1 to TRBJ2-3; weak D call: TRBD2 (6 bases). With 4 bases removed from V and 4 bases from J, the gap between germline ends came to 19 bases. Germline V gene lookup returns CDR1 SGHRS and CDR2 YFSETQ. The CDR3 has 16 amino acids. CDR3 nucleotides: TGCGCCAGCAGCCTCAGAACTAGCCCCGCGGCAGATACGCAGTATTTT. It is translated as CASSLRTSPAADTQYF.

V usage is TRBV5-4 and J usage is TRBJ2-3, with 12 nucleotides matching TRBD2. Trimming at V came to 0 bases and at J to 5 bases, leaving 10 bases not matched to a gene. The germline V gene encodes CDR1 SGHNT and CDR2 YYREEE (reference sequence). The CDR3 totals 18 residues. Here the CDR3 DNA reads TGTGCCAGCAGCTTGGCCAGGCCTAGCGGGGGGGCGGGAGATACGCAGTATTTT. It translates to CASSLARPSGGAGDTQYF.

The chain has TRBV4-3 and TRBJ2-2; no firm D call. The germline gives CDR1 LGHNA, CDR2 YSLEER. The CDR3 totals 15 residues. Trimming removed 0 bases at V and 10 bases at J, with 15 bases between. CDR3 nucleotide sequence: TGCGCCAGCAGCCAAGAGGGCCTGAGAAAAGAGGAGCTGTTTTTT. Translation: CASSQEGLRKEELFF.

The chain joins TRBV11-2 to TRBJ2-2; 11 bases match TRBD2. Germline CDR1 and CDR2: SGHAT and FQNNGV. J lost 7 bases, V lost 5 bases, and 3 bases had no gene match. This CDR3 spans 14 amino acids. CDR3 coding DNA: TGTGCCAGCAGCACTAGCGGGGGTGGCGGGGAGCTGTTTTTT. Its translation is CASSTSGGGGELFF.

The chain is built from TRBV13 and TRBJ2-6; D is possibly TRBD1 (6 bases). Germline CDR1 is PRHDT and CDR2 is FYEKMQ (reference sequence). The V and J ends lost 4 bases and 0 bases respectively, with 16 bases between them. There are 18 residues in the CDR3. The CDR3 protein is CASSSFAGANSGANVLTF. For the CDR3, the DNA is TGTGCCAGCAGCTCCTTCGCAGGGGCTAACTCTGGGGCCAACGTCCTGACTTTC.

For this clone: The identical CDR3 is also encoded by other nucleotide sequences in the sample. This chain connects TRBV5-1 to TRBJ2-5; 7 bases align to TRBD1. Germline V CDR1 and CDR2: SGHRS, YFSETQ. With 0 bases clipped from V and 5 bases from J, the junction kept 1 base outside the gene matches. CDR3 size: 13 residues. This CDR3 is CASSLDRGETQYF. DNA of the CDR3: TGCGCCAGCAGCTTGGACAGGGGTGAGACCCAGTACTTC. The full variable domain, rest sourced from reference TRBV5-1 and TRBJ2-5, is KAGVTQTPRYLIKTRGQQVTLSCSPISGHRSVSWYQQTPGQGLQFLFEYFSETQRNKGNFPGRFSGRQFSNSRSEMNVSTLELGDSALYLCASSLDRGETQYFGPGTRLLVL.

This rearrangement joins TRBV25-1 to TRBJ2-7; D is perhaps TRBD1 (7 bases). V was cut by 1 base and J by 7 bases, with 14 bases left in between. Germline V lookup: CDR1 MGHDK, CDR2 SYGVNS. The CDR3 is 14 amino acids. The CDR3 sequence is CASSEFGGGVEQYF. The DNA for the CDR3 is TGTGCCAGCAGTGAATTTGGAGGGGGCGTTGAGCAGTACTTC.

In this sample, this clone turned up once. Other DNA sequences in this specimen translate into the identical CDR3. The V and J genes are TRBV28 and TRBJ1-2; D call uncertain. Trimming cost V 6 bases and J 5 bases, with 16 bases left between them. The CDR3 covers 14 residues. CDR1 and CDR2 (germline): MDHEN, SYDVKM. CDR3 sequence: CASSPLRGTYGYTF. DNA for the CDR3: TGTGCCAGCAGCCCCCTTCGGGGAACGTATGGCTACACCTTC.

This clone was picked up a small number of times. The V and J genes are TRBV5-1 and TRBJ1-1, with D perhaps matching TRBD1 (6 bases). CDR3 length: 14 residues. V shed 2 bases and J shed 3 bases, with 11 bases lying between them. The germline V gene has CDR1 SGHRS and CDR2 YFSETQ. The CDR3 is CASSFGGLDTEAFF. CDR3 DNA sequence: TGCGCCAGCAGCTTCGGGGGGCTTGACACTGAAGCTTTCTTT.

This clone counts as medium-sized (0.01 to 0.1%). Other DNA sequences in this sample translate to the same CDR3. The chain recombines TRBV18 with TRBJ1-5, with 10 bases lining up with TRBD1. The CDR3 is 15 amino acids. The V gene end was trimmed by 3 bases and the J gene end by 4 bases; junction bases not matched to a gene: 3. The germline V gene encodes CDR1 KGHSH and CDR2 LQKENI. CDR3 nucleotides: TGTGCCAGCTCACCCGGGACAGGGGCTAATCAGCCCCAGCATTTT. This codes for CASSPGTGANQPQHF.

The chain employs TRBV15 and TRBJ2-3; D is perhaps TRBD2 (6 bases). Germline V lookup: CDR1 LNHNV, CDR2 YYDKDF (reference sequence). This CDR3 is built from 18 residues. V dropped 1 base and J dropped 0 bases, with 17 bases sitting between them. The CDR3 spells CATSRGPRDPSSTDTQYF. CDR3 bases: TGTGCCACCAGCAGAGGGCCGCGGGACCCATCTAGCACAGATACGCAGTATTTT.

The V call is TRBV7-2, the J call TRBJ2-3; 9 positions match TRBD2. Looked up from germline, CDR1 is SGHTA and CDR2 is FQGNSA. The CDR3 is made up of 16 amino acids. Trimming cost V 7 bases and J 1 base; bases outside gene matches: 9. CDR3 sequence: CASNPLAGTGTDTQYF. The CDR3, as DNA: TGTGCCAGCAACCCCCTAGCGGGGACTGGCACAGATACGCAGTATTTT.

This chain connects TRBV19 to TRBJ1-2, with 9 bases aligning to TRBD1. V shed 6 bases and J 6 bases; nucleotides not matched to a gene: 8. Germline CDR1 LNHDA, CDR2 SQIVND (reference sequence). This CDR3 comprises 14 residues. CDR3 region: CASRSADRGHGYTF. CDR3 nucleotide sequence: TGTGCCAGTAGGTCCGCGGACAGGGGTCATGGCTACACCTTC.